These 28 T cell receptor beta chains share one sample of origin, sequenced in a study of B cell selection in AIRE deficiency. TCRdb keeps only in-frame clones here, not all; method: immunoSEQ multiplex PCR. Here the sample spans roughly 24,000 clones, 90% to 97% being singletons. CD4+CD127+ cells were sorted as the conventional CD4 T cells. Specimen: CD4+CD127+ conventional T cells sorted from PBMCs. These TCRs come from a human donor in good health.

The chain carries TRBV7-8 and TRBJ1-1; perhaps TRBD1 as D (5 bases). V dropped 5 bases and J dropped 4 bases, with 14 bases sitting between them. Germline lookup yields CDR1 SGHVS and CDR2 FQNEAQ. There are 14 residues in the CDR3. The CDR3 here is CASSPGGAPTEAFF. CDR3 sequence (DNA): TGTGCCAGCAGCCCAGGTGGGGCGCCCACTGAAGCTTTCTTT.

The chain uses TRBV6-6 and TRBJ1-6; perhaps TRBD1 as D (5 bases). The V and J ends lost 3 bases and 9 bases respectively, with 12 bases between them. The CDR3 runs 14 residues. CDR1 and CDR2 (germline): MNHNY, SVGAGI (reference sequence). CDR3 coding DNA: TGTGCCAGCAGTTATAATTTCGGGGGTTCACCCCTCCACTTT. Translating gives CASSYNFGGSPLHF.

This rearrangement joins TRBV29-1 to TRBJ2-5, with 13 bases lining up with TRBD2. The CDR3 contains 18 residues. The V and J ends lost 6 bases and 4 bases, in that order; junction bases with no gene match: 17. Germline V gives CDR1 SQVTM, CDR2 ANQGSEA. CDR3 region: CSVVTGLAGFSIVETQYF. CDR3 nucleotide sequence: TGCAGCGTCGTCACGGGACTAGCGGGGTTTTCGATTGTAGAGACCCAGTACTTC.

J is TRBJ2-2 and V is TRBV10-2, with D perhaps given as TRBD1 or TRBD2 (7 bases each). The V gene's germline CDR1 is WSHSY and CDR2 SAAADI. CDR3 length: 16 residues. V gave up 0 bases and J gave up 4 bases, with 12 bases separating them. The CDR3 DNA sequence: TGCGCCAGCAGTGAGTCCAGGGGGGGCCGCACCGGGGAGCTGTTTTTT. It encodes CASSESRGGRTGELFF.

Here the CDR3 reads CASSFSGHSYNEQFF. The CDR3 DNA sequence: TGTGCCAGCAGCTTCTCAGGACACTCCTACAATGAGCAGTTCTTC. This sequence joins TRBV7-2 and TRBJ2-1; perhaps TRBD1 as D (5 bases). Germline assignment: CDR1 SGHTA and CDR2 FQGNSA. Trimming took off 3 bases at V and 0 bases at J, with 9 bases between the two ends. The CDR3 spans 15 residues.

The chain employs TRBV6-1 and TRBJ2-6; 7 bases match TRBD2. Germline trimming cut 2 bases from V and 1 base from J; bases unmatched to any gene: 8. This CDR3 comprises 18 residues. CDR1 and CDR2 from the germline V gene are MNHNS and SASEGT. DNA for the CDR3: TGTGCCAGCAGTGAAACACCGGGCGGGGGATCTGGGGCCAACGTCCTGACTTTC. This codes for CASSETPGGGSGANVLTF.

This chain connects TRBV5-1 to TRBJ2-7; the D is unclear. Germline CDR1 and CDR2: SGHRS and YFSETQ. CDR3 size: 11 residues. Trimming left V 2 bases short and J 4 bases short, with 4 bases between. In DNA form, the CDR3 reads TGCGCCAGCAGCTTTCAATACGAGCAGTACTTC. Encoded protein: CASSFQYEQYF.

CDR3 sequence reads: CSVGDSNNQPQHF. In nucleotides, the CDR3 is TGCAGCGTAGGGGACAGTAACAATCAGCCCCAGCATTTT. J is TRBJ1-5 and V is TRBV29-1; 7 bases line up with TRBD1. J gave up 3 bases and V 6 bases, and 5 bases lay outside the gene matches. The CDR3 spans 13 residues. Germline lookup yields CDR1 SQVTM and CDR2 ANQGSEA.

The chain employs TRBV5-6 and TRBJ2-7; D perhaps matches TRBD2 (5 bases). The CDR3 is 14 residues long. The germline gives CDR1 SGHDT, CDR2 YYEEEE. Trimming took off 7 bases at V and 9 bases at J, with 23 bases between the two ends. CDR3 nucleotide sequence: TGTGCCAGCTCTCGATCGGGATCCGGATCGGGGCAGTACTTC. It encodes CASSRSGSGSGQYF. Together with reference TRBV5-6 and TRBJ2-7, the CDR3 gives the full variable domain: DAGVTQSPTHLIKTRGQQVTLRCSPKSGHDTVSWYQQALGQGPQFIFQYYEEEERQRGNFPDRFSGHQFPNYSSELNVNALLLGDSALYLCASSRSGSGSGQYFGPGTRLTVT.

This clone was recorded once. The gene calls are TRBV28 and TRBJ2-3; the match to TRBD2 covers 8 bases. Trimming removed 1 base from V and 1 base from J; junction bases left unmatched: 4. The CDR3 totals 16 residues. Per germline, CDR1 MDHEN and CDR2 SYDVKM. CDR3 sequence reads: CASSLLEAGGTDTQYF. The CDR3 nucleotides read TGTGCCAGCAGTTTATTGGAAGCGGGGGGCACAGATACGCAGTATTTT.

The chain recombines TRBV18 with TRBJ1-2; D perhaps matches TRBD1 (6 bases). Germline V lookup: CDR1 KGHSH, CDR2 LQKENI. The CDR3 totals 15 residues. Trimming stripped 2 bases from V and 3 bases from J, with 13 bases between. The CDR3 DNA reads TGTGCCAGCTCACCAGGAGGGGGAAGGGACTATGGCTACACCTTC. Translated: CASSPGGGRDYGYTF.

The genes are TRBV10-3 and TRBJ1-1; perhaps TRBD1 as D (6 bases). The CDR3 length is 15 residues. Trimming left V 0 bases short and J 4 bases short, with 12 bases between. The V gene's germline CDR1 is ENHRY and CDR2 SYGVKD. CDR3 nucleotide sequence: TGTGCCATCAGTGAGTCCCTGGGGGCAGTCACTGAAGCTTTCTTT. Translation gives CAISESLGAVTEAFF.

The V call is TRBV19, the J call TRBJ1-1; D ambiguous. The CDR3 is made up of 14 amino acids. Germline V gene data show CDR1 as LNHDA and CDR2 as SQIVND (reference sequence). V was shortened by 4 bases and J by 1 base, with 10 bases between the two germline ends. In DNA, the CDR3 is TGTGCCAGTAGTAAGAGGGAGAGGAACACTGAAGCTTTCTTT. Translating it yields CASSKRERNTEAFF.

CDR3: CASSPSGRPRGNTEAFF. In nucleotides, the CDR3 is TGTGCCAGCAGTCCTTCGGGGCGACCCCGGGGCAACACTGAAGCTTTCTTT. The V and J genes are TRBV27 and TRBJ1-1, with a weak D call TRBD1 (5 bases). The CDR3 covers 17 residues. CDR1 is MNHEY, CDR2 SMNVEV, per germline (reference sequence). V was trimmed by 5 bases and J by 2 bases, leaving 21 bases between them.

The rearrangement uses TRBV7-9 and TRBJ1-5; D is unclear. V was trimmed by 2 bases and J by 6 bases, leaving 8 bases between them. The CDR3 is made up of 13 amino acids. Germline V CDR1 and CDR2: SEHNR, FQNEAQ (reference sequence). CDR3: CASSLMEAQPQHF. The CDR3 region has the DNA TGTGCCAGCAGCTTAATGGAAGCTCAGCCCCAGCATTTT.

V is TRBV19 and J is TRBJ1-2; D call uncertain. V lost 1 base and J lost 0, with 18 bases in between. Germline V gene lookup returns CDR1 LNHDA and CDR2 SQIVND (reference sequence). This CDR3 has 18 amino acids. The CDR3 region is CASSIGLGSQVTNYGYTF. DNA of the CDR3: TGTGCCAGTAGTATAGGCTTGGGATCTCAGGTGACTAACTATGGCTACACCTTC.

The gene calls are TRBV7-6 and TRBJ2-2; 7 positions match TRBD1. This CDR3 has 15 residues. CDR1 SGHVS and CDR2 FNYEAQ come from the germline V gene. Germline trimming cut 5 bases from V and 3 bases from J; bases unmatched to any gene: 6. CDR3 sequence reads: CASSVQGSDTGELFF. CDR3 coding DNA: TGTGCCAGCAGCGTACAGGGGTCCGACACCGGGGAGCTGTTTTTT.

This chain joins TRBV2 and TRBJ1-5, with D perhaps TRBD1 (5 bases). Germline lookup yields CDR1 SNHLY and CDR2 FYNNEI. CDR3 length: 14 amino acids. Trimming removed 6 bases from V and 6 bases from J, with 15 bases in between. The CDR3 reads CASRLDIGRQPQHF. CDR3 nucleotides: TGTGCCAGCAGACTGGACATAGGGCGTCAGCCCCAGCATTTT.

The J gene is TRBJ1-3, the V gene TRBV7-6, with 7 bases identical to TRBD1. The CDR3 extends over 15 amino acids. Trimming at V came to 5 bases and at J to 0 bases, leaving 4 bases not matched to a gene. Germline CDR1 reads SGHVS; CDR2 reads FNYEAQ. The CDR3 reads CASSLGQNSGNTIYF. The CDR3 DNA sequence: TGTGCCAGCAGCCTGGGACAGAACTCTGGAAACACCATATATTTT.

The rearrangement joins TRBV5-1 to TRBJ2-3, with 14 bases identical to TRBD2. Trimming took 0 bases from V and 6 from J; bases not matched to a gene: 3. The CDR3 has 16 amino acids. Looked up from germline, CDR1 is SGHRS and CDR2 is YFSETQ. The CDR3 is CASSLGLAGGPDTQYF. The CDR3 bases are TGCGCCAGCAGCTTGGGACTAGCGGGGGGGCCGGATACGCAGTATTTT.

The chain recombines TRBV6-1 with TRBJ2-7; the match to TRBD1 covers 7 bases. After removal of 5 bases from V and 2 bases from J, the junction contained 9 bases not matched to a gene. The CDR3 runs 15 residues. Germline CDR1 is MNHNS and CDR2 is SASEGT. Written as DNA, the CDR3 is TGTGCCAGCAGTAACCGACAGGGAATTACCTACGAGCAGTACTTC. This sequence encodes CASSNRQGITYEQYF.

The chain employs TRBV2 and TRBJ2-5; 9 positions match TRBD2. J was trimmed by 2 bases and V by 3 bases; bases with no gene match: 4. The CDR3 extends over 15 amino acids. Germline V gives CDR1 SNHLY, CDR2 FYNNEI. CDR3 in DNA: TGTGCCAGCAGTGATAGCGGGAGAAGACAAGAGACCCAGTACTTC. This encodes CASSDSGRRQETQYF.

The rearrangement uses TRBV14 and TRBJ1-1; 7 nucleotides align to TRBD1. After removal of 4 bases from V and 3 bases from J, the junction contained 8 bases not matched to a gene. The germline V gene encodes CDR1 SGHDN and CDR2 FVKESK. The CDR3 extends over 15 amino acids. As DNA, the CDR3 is TGTGCCAGCAGCCTTATCGACAGGGATTACACTGAAGCTTTCTTT. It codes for CASSLIDRDYTEAFF.

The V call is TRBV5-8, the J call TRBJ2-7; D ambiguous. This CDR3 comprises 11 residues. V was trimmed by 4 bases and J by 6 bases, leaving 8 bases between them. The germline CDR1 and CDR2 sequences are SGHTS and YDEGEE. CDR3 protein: CASSLPTEQYF. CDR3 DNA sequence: TGTGCCAGCAGCCTGCCCACCGAGCAGTACTTC.

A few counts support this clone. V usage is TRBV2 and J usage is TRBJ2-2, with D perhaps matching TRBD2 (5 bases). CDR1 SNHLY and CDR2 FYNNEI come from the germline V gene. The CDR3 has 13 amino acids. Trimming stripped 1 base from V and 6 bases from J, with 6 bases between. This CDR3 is CASSEERAGELFF. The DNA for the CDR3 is TGTGCCAGCAGTGAAGAGAGGGCCGGGGAGCTGTTTTTT.

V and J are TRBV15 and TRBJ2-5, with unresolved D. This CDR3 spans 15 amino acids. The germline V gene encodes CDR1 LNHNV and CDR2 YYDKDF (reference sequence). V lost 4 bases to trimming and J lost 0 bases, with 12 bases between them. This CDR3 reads CATSTATPYQETQYF. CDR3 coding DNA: TGTGCCACCAGCACCGCCACACCTTACCAAGAGACCCAGTACTTC.

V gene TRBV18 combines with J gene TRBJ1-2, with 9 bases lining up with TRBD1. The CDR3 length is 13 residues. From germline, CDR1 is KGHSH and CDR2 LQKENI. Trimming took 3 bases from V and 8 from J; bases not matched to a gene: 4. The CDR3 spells CASSPETGGGYTF. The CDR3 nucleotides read TGTGCCAGCTCACCCGAAACAGGGGGCGGCTACACCTTC.

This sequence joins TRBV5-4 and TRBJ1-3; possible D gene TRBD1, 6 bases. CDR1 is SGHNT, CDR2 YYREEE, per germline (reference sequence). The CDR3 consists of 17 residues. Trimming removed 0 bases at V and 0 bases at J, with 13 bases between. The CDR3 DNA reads TGTGCCAGCAGCTTGGCGCCAGGGGCTGCCTCTGGAAACACCATATATTTT. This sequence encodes CASSLAPGAASGNTIYF.